The present entry profiles one TCR beta chain with its context. Two nested PCRs, of approximately 16 and 10 cycles, processed TCRalpha and TCRbeta cDNA. TCRdb reprocessed the 5' RACE reads, keeping one entry per CDR3 protein, no DNA. Recorded for this sample: 200,000 to 250,000 distinct CDR3 sequences. The length of the CDR3 is 15 residues. Germline CDR1 and CDR2: SGHDT and YYEEEE. These data come from a study of monozygotic twins with inflammatory bowel disease. This receptor was obtained from a human donor with ulcerative colitis or Crohn's disease, or a healthy co-twin of an affected twin (not recorded which). The chain links TRBV5-6 to TRBJ2-1. Material: blood. CDR3: CASSLSSWPSNEQFF.